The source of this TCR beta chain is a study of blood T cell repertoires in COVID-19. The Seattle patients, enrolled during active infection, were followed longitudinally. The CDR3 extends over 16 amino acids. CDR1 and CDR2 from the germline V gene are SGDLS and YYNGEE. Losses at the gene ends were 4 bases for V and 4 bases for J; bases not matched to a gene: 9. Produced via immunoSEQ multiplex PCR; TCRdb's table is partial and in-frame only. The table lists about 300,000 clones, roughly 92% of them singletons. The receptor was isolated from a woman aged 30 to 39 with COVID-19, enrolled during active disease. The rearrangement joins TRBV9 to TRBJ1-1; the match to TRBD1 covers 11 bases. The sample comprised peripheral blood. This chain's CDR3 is CASSPARTGGITEAFF. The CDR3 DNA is TGTGCCAGCAGCCCGGCCCGGACAGGGGGCATCACTGAAGCTTTCTTT.